This TCR beta chain came from a study of cytomegalovirus exposure and HLA in healthy donors. The wider study: Inside one of the first data releases sat 85 million or so unique TCRs taken from HLA-typed donors. General observations from the study: TCR beta chains numbering 150 to 200 were designated cytomegalovirus-associated.

Germline assignment: CDR1 LNHDA and CDR2 SQIVND (reference sequence). The CDR3 has 16 residues. Trimming at V came to 5 bases and at J to 7 bases, leaving 9 bases not matched to a gene. Of note for this clone: Its antigen is unknown.

Both 60 Vbeta primers and 13 Jbeta primers went into the PCR. Sequencing used immunoSEQ multiplex PCR; TCRdb keeps in-frame clones, though not all of them. Found here are about 260,000 clones, roughly 86% of them singletons; the top ten hold 1.5% to 2.5%. This clonotype originated in a woman between 40 and 55 years old in good health and CMV-seropositive. The chain has TRBV19 and TRBJ1-5, with 12 positions matching TRBD1. The source material was PBMCs. The CDR3 region is CASSLAGTGGRQPQHF. The CDR3 nucleotides read TGTGCCAGTAGTCTTGCCGGGACAGGGGGCAGGCAGCCCCAGCATTTT.